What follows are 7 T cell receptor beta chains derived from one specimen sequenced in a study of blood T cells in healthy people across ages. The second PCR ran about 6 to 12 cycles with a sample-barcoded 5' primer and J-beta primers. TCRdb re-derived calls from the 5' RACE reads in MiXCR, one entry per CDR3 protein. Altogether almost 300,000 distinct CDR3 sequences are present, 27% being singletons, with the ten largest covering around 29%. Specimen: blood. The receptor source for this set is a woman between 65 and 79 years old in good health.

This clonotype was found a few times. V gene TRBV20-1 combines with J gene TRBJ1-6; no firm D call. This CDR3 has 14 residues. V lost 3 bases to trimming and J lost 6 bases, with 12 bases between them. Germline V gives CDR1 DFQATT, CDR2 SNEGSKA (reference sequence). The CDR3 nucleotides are TGCAGTGCTAGTAGTGGCGCAGTTAATTCACCCCTCCACTTT. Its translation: CSASSGAVNSPLHF.

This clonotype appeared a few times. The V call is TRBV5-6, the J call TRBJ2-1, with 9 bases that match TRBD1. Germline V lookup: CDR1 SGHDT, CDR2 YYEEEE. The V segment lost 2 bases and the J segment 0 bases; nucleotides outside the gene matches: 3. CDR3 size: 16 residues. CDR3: CASSFPTGGSYNEQFF. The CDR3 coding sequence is TGTGCCAGCAGCTTCCCGACAGGGGGCTCCTACAATGAGCAGTTCTTC. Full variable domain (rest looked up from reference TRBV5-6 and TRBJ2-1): DAGVTQSPTHLIKTRGQQVTLRCSPKSGHDTVSWYQQALGQGPQFIFQYYEEEERQRGNFPDRFSGHQFPNYSSELNVNALLLGDSALYLCASSFPTGGSYNEQFFGPGTRLTVL.

The CDR3 reads CASSYLRPRQENTGELFF. The CDR3 nucleotides read TGTGCCAGCAGCTACCTCCGCCCGAGACAGGAGAACACCGGGGAGCTGTTTTTT. V usage is TRBV7-9 and J usage is TRBJ2-2, with a possible D match to TRBD1 (6 bases). Trimming stripped 4 bases from V and 1 base from J, with 19 bases between. Germline V gene sequence: CDR1 SEHNR, CDR2 FQNEAQ (reference sequence). The CDR3 has 18 residues. The variable domain in full, with the rest retrieved from reference TRBV7-9 and TRBJ2-2, is DTGVSQNPRHKITKRGQNVTFRCDPISEHNRLYWYRQTLGQGPEFLTYFQNEAQLEKSRLLSDRFSAERPKGSFSTLEIQRTEQGDSAMYLCASSYLRPRQENTGELFFGEGSRLTVL.

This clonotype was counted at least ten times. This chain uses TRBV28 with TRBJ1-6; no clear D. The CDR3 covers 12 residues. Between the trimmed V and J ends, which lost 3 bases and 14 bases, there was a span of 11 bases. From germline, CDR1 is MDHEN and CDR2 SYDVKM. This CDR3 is CASSLEPEALHF. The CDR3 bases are TGTGCCAGCAGTTTGGAGCCCGAGGCCCTCCACTTT.

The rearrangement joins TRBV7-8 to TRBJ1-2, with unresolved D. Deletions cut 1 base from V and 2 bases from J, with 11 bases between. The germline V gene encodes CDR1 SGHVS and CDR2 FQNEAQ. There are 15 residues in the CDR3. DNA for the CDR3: TGTGCCAGCAGCTTAGTCCCCGATGTCAACTATGGCTACACCTTC. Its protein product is CASSLVPDVNYGYTF.

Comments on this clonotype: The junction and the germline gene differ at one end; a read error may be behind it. Written as DNA, the CDR3 is TGTGCCAACAGTGAATCCGGGACAGGGGGTGAAAAACTGTTTTTT. This translates into CANSESGTGGEKLFF. V and J are TRBV6-1 and TRBJ1-4, with TRBD1 matching 11 bases. Germline V CDR1 and CDR2: MNHNS, SASEGT. There are 15 residues in the CDR3.

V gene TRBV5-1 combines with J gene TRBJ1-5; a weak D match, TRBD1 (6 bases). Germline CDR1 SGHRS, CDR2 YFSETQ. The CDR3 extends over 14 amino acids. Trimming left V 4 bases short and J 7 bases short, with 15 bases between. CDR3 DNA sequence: TGCGCCAGCAGCCCCTCAGGGGCGCGGCAGCCCCAGCATTTT. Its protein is CASSPSGARQPQHF.